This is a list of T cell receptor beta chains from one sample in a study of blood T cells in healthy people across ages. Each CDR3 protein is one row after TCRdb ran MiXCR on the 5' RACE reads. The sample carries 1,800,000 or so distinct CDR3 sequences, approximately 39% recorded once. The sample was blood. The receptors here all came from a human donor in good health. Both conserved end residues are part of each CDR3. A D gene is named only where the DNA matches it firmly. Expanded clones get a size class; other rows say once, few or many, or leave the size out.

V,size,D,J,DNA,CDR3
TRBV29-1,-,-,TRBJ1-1,TGCAGCGCTGGGAACAGCGGTGCTTTCTTT,CSAGNSGAFF
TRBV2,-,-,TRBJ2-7,TGTGCCAGCACTGGGGAGGGGGAGACCTACGAGCAGTACTTC,CASTGEGETYEQYF
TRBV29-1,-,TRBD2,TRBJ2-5,TGCAGCGTTGTTATAGCGGGGGAAGGAGAGACCCAGTACTTC,CSVVIAGEGETQYF
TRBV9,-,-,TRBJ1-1,TGTGCCAGCAGCGGTCAGGGCCCTGAAGCTTTCTTT,CASSGQGPEAFF
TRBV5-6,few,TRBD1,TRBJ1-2,TGTGCCAGCAGCAACCCCGGGACAGGGGGCAGGTATGGCTACACCTTC,CASSNPGTGGRYGYTF
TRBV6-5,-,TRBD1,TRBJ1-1,TGTGCCAGCAGTTACTCGACAGGGCTGAACACTGAAGCTTTCTTT,CASSYSTGLNTEAFF
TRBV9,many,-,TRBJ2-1,TGTGCCAGCAGCGCTGCGGGGGAGCAGTTCTTC,CASSAAGEQFF
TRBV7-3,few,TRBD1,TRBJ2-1,TGTGCCAGCAGCATCGCAGGGGGCTCCTCCTACAATGAGCAGTTCTTC,CASSIAGGSSYNEQFF
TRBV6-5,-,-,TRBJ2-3,TGTGCCAGCAGTCACAGACAGAGCACAGATACGCAGTATTTT,CASSHRQSTDTQYF
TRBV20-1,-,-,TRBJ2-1,TGCAGTGCCCTGAGGGGGACCTCCTACAATGAGCAGTTCTTC,CSALRGTSYNEQFF
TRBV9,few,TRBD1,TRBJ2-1,TGTGCCAGCAGCGGCGACAGGGGGCGCGTGGAGCAGTTCTTC,CASSGDRGRVEQFF
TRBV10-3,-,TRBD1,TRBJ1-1,TGTGCCATCAGGGGAACCGGGACAGGCTTGAACACTGAAGCTTTCTTT,CAIRGTGTGLNTEAFF
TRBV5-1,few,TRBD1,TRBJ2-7,TGCGCCAGCAGCGAGACAGGGGGCTGGTACGAGCAGTACTTC,CASSETGGWYEQYF
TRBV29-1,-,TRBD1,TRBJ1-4,TGCAGCGCAAGGACAGGGGTTGAAAAACTGTTTTTT,CSARTGVEKLFF
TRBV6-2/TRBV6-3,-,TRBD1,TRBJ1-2,TGTGCCAGCAGCTCCACTACAGGGGTCCTCCTTATTGGCTACACCTTC,CASSSTTGVLLIGYTF
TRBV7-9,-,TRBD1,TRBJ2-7,TGTGCCAGCAGCCCCGGGGGCGGACAGGGGCGCGAGCAGTACTTC,CASSPGGGQGREQYF
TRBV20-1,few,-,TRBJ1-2,TGCAGTGCCACCCGACTCCAGGATGCGCTGCGGGGCTACACCTTC,CSATRLQDALRGYTF
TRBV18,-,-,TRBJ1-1,TGTGTCAGCTCGTCCAGGGCGGGGGACACTGAAGCTTTTTTT,CVSSSRAGDTEAFF
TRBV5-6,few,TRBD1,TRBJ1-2,TGTGCCAGCAGCTTGGAACAGGGGTGGGTTGGCTACACCTTC,CASSLEQGWVGYTF
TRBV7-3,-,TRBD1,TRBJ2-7,TGTGCCAGCAGCTTAACATCAGTGGATTCGGGACAGGACTTATACGAGCAGTACTTC,CASSLTSVDSGQDLYEQYF
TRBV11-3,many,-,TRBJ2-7,TGTGCCAGCAGCCCACGATTGGGTCGGAACTACGAGCAGTACTTC,CASSPRLGRNYEQYF
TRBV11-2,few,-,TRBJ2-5,TGTGCCAGCAGCTTATTACAGGGTATTGAGACCCAGTACTTC,CASSLLQGIETQYF
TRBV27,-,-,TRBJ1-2,TGTGCCAGCAGTAAAGCCTCACATGATACTGAGGGCTACACCTTC,CASSKASHDTEGYTF
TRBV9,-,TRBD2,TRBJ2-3,TGTGCCAGCAGCGTAGATCCGGGGGGGATCACAGATACGCAGTATTTT,CASSVDPGGITDTQYF
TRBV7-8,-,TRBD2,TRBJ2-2,TGTGCCAGCAGCCTACTAGTCGGGGGGTCCGGGGAGCTGTTTTTT,CASSLLVGGSGELFF
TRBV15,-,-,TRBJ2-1,TGTGCCACCAGCAGAGATGCGGCCCCCTCCTACAATGAGCAGTTCTTC,CATSRDAAPSYNEQFF
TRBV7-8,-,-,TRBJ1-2,TGTGCCAGCAGCTTAGTCAGGGGTTCTAACTATGGCTACACCTTC,CASSLVRGSNYGYTF
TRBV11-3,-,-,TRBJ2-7,TGTGCCAGCAGCTTAAGACAGATAAGCTCCTACGAGCAGTACTTC,CASSLRQISSYEQYF
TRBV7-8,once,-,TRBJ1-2,TGTGCCAGCAGCCCCCCCGGGTCCAGGCACGGCTACACCTTC,CASSPPGSRHGYTF
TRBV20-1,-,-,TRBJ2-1,TGCAGTGCTAGTGGGACATACAATGAGCAGTTCTTC,CSASGTYNEQFF
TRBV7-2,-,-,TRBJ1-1,TGTGCCAGCAGCTTAGGCGGCCGTGGGGCGGCTTTCTTT,CASSLGGRGAAFF
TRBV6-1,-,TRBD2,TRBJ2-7,TGTGCCAGCAGGACTAGCGGGGACGCCTACGAGCAGTACTTC,CASRTSGDAYEQYF
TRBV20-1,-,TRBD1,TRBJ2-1,TGCAGTGCTCCAGACTATAGCAGGGGGAATGAGCAGTTCTTC,CSAPDYSRGNEQFF
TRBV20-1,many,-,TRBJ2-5,TGCAGTGCTCCGGCTAGCGCAGGCGAGACCCAGTACTTC,CSAPASAGETQYF
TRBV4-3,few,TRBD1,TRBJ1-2,TGCGCCAGCAGCCCCGCGCAGGGGGAAGTCTATGGCTACACCTTC,CASSPAQGEVYGYTF
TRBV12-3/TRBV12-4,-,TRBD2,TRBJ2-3,TGTGCCAGCAGCCCAAGCGGGGGCACAGATGCGGAGTATTTT,CASSPSGGTDAEYF
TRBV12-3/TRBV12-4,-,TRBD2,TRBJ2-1,TGTGCCGGCAGTTTAGGTGGACTAGCGGGCCGCAATGAGCAGTTCTTC,CAGSLGGLAGRNEQFF
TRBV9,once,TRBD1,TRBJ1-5,TGTGCCAGCAGTGCCTCAGGGGGATGGCAGCCCCGGCATTTT,CASSASGGWQPRHF
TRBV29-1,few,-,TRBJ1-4,TGCAGCGGGGCGGCAGCGCCAAATGAAAAACTGTTTTTT,CSGAAAPNEKLFF
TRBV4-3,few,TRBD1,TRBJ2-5,TGCGCCAGCAGCCAAGAAGGTGGGACAGGAGGGACCCAGTACTTC,CASSQEGGTGGTQYF
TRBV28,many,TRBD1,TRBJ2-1,TGTGCCAGCAGTCCGACAGGGCCCTACAATGAGCAGTTCTTC,CASSPTGPYNEQFF
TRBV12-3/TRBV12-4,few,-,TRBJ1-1,TGTGCCAGCAGCGAACCGGGAGGAAGGGCTTTCTTT,CASSEPGGRAFF
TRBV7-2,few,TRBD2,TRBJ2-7,TGTGCCAGCAGCTTAGCGACTAGCAGATCCTACGAGCAGTACTTC,CASSLATSRSYEQYF